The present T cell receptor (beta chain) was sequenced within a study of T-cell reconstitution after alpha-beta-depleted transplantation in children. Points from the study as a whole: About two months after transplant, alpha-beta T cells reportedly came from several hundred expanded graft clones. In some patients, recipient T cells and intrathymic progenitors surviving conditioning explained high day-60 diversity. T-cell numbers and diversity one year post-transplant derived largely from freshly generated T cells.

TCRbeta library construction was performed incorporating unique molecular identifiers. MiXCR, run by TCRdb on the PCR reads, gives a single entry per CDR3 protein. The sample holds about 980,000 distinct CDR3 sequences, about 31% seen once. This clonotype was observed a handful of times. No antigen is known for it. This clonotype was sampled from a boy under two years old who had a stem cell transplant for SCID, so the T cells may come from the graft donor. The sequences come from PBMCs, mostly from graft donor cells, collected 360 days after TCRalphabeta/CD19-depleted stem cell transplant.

The CDR3 DNA follows: TGCAGTGCTAGGGACTCTGACAGGGGGCTTGCCACCGGGGAGCTGTTTTTT. Its translation is CSARDSDRGLATGELFF. The V call is TRBV20-1, the J call TRBJ2-2, with 10 bases aligning to TRBD1. Germline V gene lookup returns CDR1 DFQATT and CDR2 SNEGSKA (reference sequence). The CDR3 has 17 amino acids. Germline trimming cut 3 bases from V and 4 bases from J; bases unmatched to any gene: 11.